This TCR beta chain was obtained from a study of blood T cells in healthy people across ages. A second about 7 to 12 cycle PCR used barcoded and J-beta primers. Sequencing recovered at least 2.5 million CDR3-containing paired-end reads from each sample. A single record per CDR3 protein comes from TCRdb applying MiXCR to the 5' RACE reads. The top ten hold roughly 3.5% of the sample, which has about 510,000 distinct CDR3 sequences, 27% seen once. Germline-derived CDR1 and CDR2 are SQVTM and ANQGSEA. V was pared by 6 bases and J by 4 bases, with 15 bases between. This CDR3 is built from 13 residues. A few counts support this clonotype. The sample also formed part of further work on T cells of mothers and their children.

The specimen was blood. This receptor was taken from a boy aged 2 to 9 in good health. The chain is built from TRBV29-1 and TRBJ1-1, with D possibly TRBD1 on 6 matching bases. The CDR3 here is CSVESHRVTEAFF. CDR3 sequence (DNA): TGCAGCGTAGAAAGCCACAGGGTCACTGAAGCTTTCTTT.